The next 14 T cell receptor beta chains were all read from a single sample in a study of T-cell reconstitution after alpha-beta-depleted transplantation in children (dated by TCRdb to the mid-2010s). Receptor amplification or capture employed PCR. The listed sequencing device is Illumina HiSeq 2500. Molecular barcoding was employed in the preparation of TCR libraries, with unique molecular identifiers being used to normalize TCRbeta repertoire quantification. The public sequencing data were trimmed at Q25 with fastp and processed into clonotypes with MiXCR by TCRdb, which kept only in-frame beta chains. Rows with one shared CDR3 protein collapse into an entry with the most common genes and DNA. The sample table records approximately 240,000 distinct CDR3 sequences; roughly 11% of these occur just once. The ten largest clones add up to under 30% of the sample. What the treatment or condition label conveys for this sample: allogeneic hematopoietic cell transplantation with graft depleted of TCRalphabeta T cells and CD19 B cells.

Material: PBMCs, obtained before TCRalphabeta/CD19-depleted stem cell transplant. Receptors were obtained from a child in the first two years of life with acute myeloid leukemia, due to receive a stem cell transplant.

This clonotype was observed many times. The chain recombines TRBV20-1 with TRBJ2-7; 15 nucleotides match TRBD2. This CDR3 contains 16 residues. Germline CDR1 is DFQATT and CDR2 is SNEGSKA (reference sequence). Losses at the gene ends were 5 bases for V and 3 bases for J; bases not matched to a gene: 8. The CDR3 DNA is TGCAGTGCTCAACCCGGGACTAGCGGGAGGTTCTACGAGCAGTACTTC. It translates to CSAQPGTSGRFYEQYF.

This clonotype was recorded many times. The chain links TRBV6-5 to TRBJ1-2; maybe TRBD1 (5 bases). Per germline, CDR1 MNHEY and CDR2 SVGAGI. This CDR3 region has 14 residues. V shed 0 bases and J shed 7 bases, with 12 bases lying between them. Here the CDR3 DNA reads TGTGCCAGCAGTTACTCGGAGGGGCCTTTTGGCTACACCTTC. It is translated as CASSYSEGPFGYTF.

This clonotype has a count of ten or more. CDR3 DNA sequence: TGCAGCGAAAGTTCAAGCACAGATACGCAGTATTTT. Protein product: CSESSSTDTQYF. V usage is TRBV20-1 and J usage is TRBJ2-3; no firm D call. The germline gives CDR1 DFQATT, CDR2 SNEGSKA (reference sequence). This CDR3 contains 12 residues.

There are a few counts of this clonotype. The V and J genes are TRBV10-2 and TRBJ2-2; D remains unclear. V was cut by 4 bases and J by 4 bases, with 4 bases left in between. The germline V gene encodes CDR1 WSHSY and CDR2 SAAADI. The CDR3 length is 12 residues. The CDR3, as DNA: TGCGCCAGCAGTGCTCCCACCGGGGAGCTGTTTTTT. It specifies CASSAPTGELFF.

This clonotype was seen repeatedly, ten times or more. This chain connects TRBV24-1 to TRBJ2-5; D is ambiguous. CDR3 length: 14 residues. The germline CDR1 and CDR2 sequences are KGHDR and SFDVKD. Trimming shortened V by 6 bases and J by 4 bases, and 14 bases separated the two germline ends. The CDR3 DNA is TGTGCCACCAGTCCCAATGGTCCCCCAGAGACCCAGTACTTC. Translation: CATSPNGPPETQYF.

This clonotype appeared many times. CDR3 DNA sequence: TGCGCCAGCAGCCCCGGACTTAATCCCGTACAAGAGACCCAGTACTTC. Its translation: CASSPGLNPVQETQYF. J is TRBJ2-5 and V is TRBV4-3; D possibly corresponds to TRBD2 (5 bases). The CDR3 loop spans 16 amino acids. Germline loops: CDR1 LGHNA, CDR2 YSLEER. The germline V and J ends were trimmed by 4 bases and 2 bases, with 17 bases remaining between them.

The chain links TRBV20-1 to TRBJ2-7; a weak D match, TRBD2 (6 bases). V lost 1 base and J 3 bases, leaving 16 bases between the germline ends. From germline, CDR1 is DFQATT and CDR2 SNEGSKA (reference sequence). The CDR3 has 15 residues. The CDR3 sequence: CSARAIREQGYEQYF. The CDR3 DNA follows: TGCAGTGCTAGAGCCATCCGGGAGCAGGGCTACGAGCAGTACTTC.

This clonotype was recorded at least ten times. V gene TRBV27 combines with J gene TRBJ2-3; 15 nucleotides line up with TRBD2. The V gene's germline CDR1 is MNHEY and CDR2 SMNVEV (reference sequence). The CDR3 length is 15 residues. J was trimmed by 6 bases and V by 5 bases; bases with no gene match: 3. CDR3 residues: CASSQGTSGRDTQYF. The CDR3, as DNA: TGTGCCAGCAGTCAGGGGACTAGCGGGAGGGATACGCAGTATTTT.

This clonotype was detected ten times or more. This rearrangement joins TRBV14 to TRBJ2-5; 8 positions match TRBD1. The CDR3 has 14 residues. V lost 3 bases to trimming and J lost 4 bases; unmatched junction nucleotides: 4. Germline-derived CDR1 and CDR2 are SGHDN and FVKESK. Here the CDR3 reads CASSQARGRETQYF. In DNA form, the CDR3 reads TGTGCCAGCAGCCAGGCCAGGGGGCGAGAGACCCAGTACTTC.

In this sample, this clonotype turned up many times. The V gene is TRBV27, the J gene TRBJ2-7; 8 bases align to TRBD1. Germline V gene data show CDR1 as MNHEY and CDR2 as SMNVEV (reference sequence). J gave up 4 bases and V 8 bases, and 10 bases lay outside the gene matches. The CDR3 runs 14 residues. The CDR3 nucleotides are TGTGCCAGCCGCCAGGACAGGGTTCGGTACGAGCAGTACTTC. Translated: CASRQDRVRYEQYF.

This clonotype was detected ten times or more. The gene calls are TRBV28 and TRBJ1-2; a weak D match, TRBD1 (5 bases). The V end was cut by 1 base, the J end by 1 base, with 7 bases between. The CDR3 loop spans 14 amino acids. Germline loops: CDR1 MDHEN, CDR2 SYDVKM. This CDR3 reads CASSLYQGNYGYTF. The CDR3 DNA reads as TGTGCCAGCAGTTTATACCAGGGTAACTATGGCTACACCTTC.

This clonotype was observed many times. The J gene is TRBJ2-1, the V gene TRBV20-1, with no clear D. The CDR3 has 11 residues. Between the trimmed V and J ends, which lost 5 bases and 10 bases, there was a span of 12 bases. The germline V gene encodes CDR1 DFQATT and CDR2 SNEGSKA (reference sequence). This chain's CDR3 is CSAPSLREQFF. The CDR3, as DNA: TGCAGTGCTCCCTCCCTGAGGGAGCAGTTCTTC.

This clonotype appeared many times. The chain recombines TRBV3-1 with TRBJ2-5; TRBD2 is a possible D gene (5 bases). Germline V gives CDR1 LGHDT, CDR2 YNNKEL (reference sequence). This CDR3 comprises 15 residues. The V end was cut by 3 bases, the J end by 7 bases, with 18 bases between. CDR3 loop: CASSQSQSGEVTQYF. As DNA, the CDR3 is TGTGCCAGCAGCCAGTCCCAAAGCGGCGAGGTGACCCAGTACTTC.

In its sample, this clonotype was seen many times. The gene calls are TRBV29-1 and TRBJ1-3, with 10 positions matching TRBD1. The V segment lost 5 bases and the J segment 5 bases; nucleotides outside the gene matches: 9. Germline V gives CDR1 SQVTM, CDR2 ANQGSEA. This CDR3 comprises 15 residues. In DNA, the CDR3 is TGCAGCGTTTCTACTGTGGGACAGGGGAGAAACACCATATATTTT. Protein sequence: CSVSTVGQGRNTIYF.